This record covers a single TCR beta chain. Its target antigen remains unknown. No base-level quality is on record; no much larger clone is a single base apart. The cohort comprised fewer than 750 healthy bone marrow donors. At the time of sampling, every cohort member was nominally healthy, though immune exposures that went unrecorded were likely present. The donor tested CMV seronegative, placing the donor among the 350 or so seronegative members of the cohort. A peripheral blood sample was collected from each donor, and TCR beta sequencing was performed on peripheral blood mononuclear cells. The Qiagen DNeasy Blood Extraction Kit was used to extract genomic DNA from the blood cell samples. A distance of 4 bases separates the germline ends of V and J, which lose 0 bases and 1 base respectively. From its cysteine to its phenylalanine, the CDR3 spans 13 amino acids. The only DNA kept is the CDR3, 39 bases in frame from the first base. From the germline V gene, CDR1 is SGHAT and CDR2 is FQNNGV.

The sample comes from a study of cytomegalovirus exposure and HLA in healthy donors (dated 2017 in TCRdb). Broadly, across the study: An earlier analysis of 587 of the donors reported about 300 Gb of sequence data and 117 million unique TCR beta sequences obtained from 180 million or so T cells. Roughly 300 gigabases of sequencing data and roughly 81 million unique TCR sequences made up an early release that covered approximately 700 HLA-typed donors. Of the 300 to 500 genotyped donors, 75% to 85% were placed in the genetic ancestry cluster associated with self-reported Caucasian donors. The study aimed to test whether signatures of past pathogen exposure could be identified by cataloging public T cell receptors. Using immunosequencing, the study profiled T cell repertoires from approximately 700 subjects and related those repertoires to cytomegalovirus serostatus. In addition to the first cohort of 650 to 800 subjects, a separate validation cohort of some 120 different subjects was used. High-throughput TCR immunosequencing, statistical association of individual TCRs with disease status, and machine learning were combined to predict cytomegalovirus infection status. A later analysis re-examined previously published TCR beta repertoires from about 670 donors and added high-resolution HLA genotyping to investigate patterns of TCR occurrence. In the later analysis, no new phenotypic data were used to find candidate immune exposures; instead, reliance was placed on TCR beta sequences and their occurrence across donors. An earlier analysis of about 600 of the donors used high-throughput TCR beta sequencing to judge whether each TCR beta V gene segment behaved as functional or pseudogenic. Donor age, sex, ethnicity and CMV serostatus were compiled alongside the repertoire data. Genome-wide SNP genotypes for about 65% of the roughly 670 donors were used in a later genetic analysis, which treated that subset as a discovery cohort. All discovery cohort repertoires had been generated using a single sequencing platform. Class I and class II HLA loci were covered by the typing at four-digit resolution. Typing coverage differed by locus: A, B, C, DRB1 and DQB1 were typed in about 629-640 donors, DQA1 in around 500, DPA1 in 600 to 610, and DPB1 in 472. Four to six DR-DQ haplotypes were handled as single units for association and clustering because linkage in the cohort was strong. Among almost 400 genotyped donors of the cohort, an average of about 240,000 unique TCR beta nucleotide sequences were sequenced per donor, about a sixth of them non-productive. The investigation overall reported the following: The cohort was sequenced for TCR beta chains only, and without alpha or paired-chain data the features that could be detected were limited. Most TCR sequences were observed very rarely across donors, whereas some public TCRs were present in many individuals. Assigning TCR associations to individual alleles was difficult when HLA alleles, especially DR and DQ, strongly co-occurred. HLA typing was unavailable for some donors at each locus, so association tests used only the typed subset. Roughly uniform sequencing depth across donors was assumed in presence/absence analyses, although this assumption may not hold. In an earlier analysis of about 600 of the donors, most TCR beta V segments appeared in productive rearrangements about 87% or about 30% of the time, broadly matching IMGT annotations. A later analysis found that TCR association rates varied across HLA loci, with DRB1 alleles showing the most associated TCRs and HLA-C alleles the fewest. A later analysis found that most CMV-associated TCR beta chains appeared HLA-restricted, with HLA associations seemingly driven largely by CMV exposure. A further reported finding was that TCR beta sequences accurately predicted the HLA-A and HLA-B alleles for most subjects in the first cohort. In a later analysis, several top co-occurrence clusters were reported to appear linked to parvovirus B19, influenza, CMV and Epstein-Barr virus. A later genetic analysis associated a missense DCLRE1C variant with V-gene and J-gene trimming of TCR beta chains, and an independent cohort replicated the association. Cytomegalovirus status was reported to be diagnosed by the classifier with high specificity and sensitivity in both the original and validation cohorts. The 87-base-pair reads could not distinguish some IMGT-functional V segments, including TRBV6-2 and TRBV6-3, so those segments were excluded. According to the authors, the approach could potentially be generalized to other disease states and immunological phenotypes. In vitro tests confirmed that a few of the cytomegalovirus-associated TCR beta chains recognize cytomegalovirus antigens. CMV serostatus was the only immune exposure information available for the cohort. The sequencing pipeline was judged likely to have produced a cluster of highly shared sequence variants as a technical artifact. A later genetic analysis reported fewer N-insertions in productive TCRs among donors in an Asian-associated ancestry cluster than the approximately 670-donor mean. Because counts were too low, about 17 rarely observed V segments, including chromosome 9 orphons, were excluded from the earlier analysis of a few hundred of the donors. In the study, roughly 160 TCR beta chains were listed as associated with cytomegalovirus. In a later analysis, HLA-associated TCR beta chains were found to be more clonally expanded and to have lower generation probabilities than equally common non-associated chains. In a later analysis, around 17,000 TCR beta sequences were associated with specific HLA alleles at a false discovery rate of 0.05. Linkage disequilibrium might explain the correlated functional status among segregating V segments, but an unknown experimental factor could not be ruled out.

Library construction relied on the immunoSEQ multiplex PCR assay. For the multiplex PCR, a mixture combining 60 forward primers for TCR Vbeta segments and 13 reverse primers for TCR Jbeta segments was used. Amplification of the CDR3 region of rearranged TCR beta genes was performed with a multiplex PCR assay on genomic DNA. The amplified TCR beta libraries were sequenced on the Illumina HiSeq System as 87-base-pair reads. The paper's processing steps were these. In a later analysis, some 80 million unique TCR beta chains were counted across the 650 to 700 repertoires, and some 10 million of these chains were shared by at least two donors. Raw reads were error-corrected and collapsed into unique sequences with a nearest-neighbor algorithm that merged closely related sequences to remove PCR and sequencing errors. V, D and J gene segments were assigned by aligning CDR3 sequences to IMGT reference sequences. For a sequence to be retained, a match of at least six nucleotides to both a V gene segment and a J gene segment was required. A rearrangement counted as productive if the CDR3 had no stop codons and remained in frame with V and J, and every other rearrangement counted as non-productive. CDR3 was defined by IMGT convention, running from the second conserved V-encoded cysteine to the conserved J-encoded phenylalanine. In an earlier analysis of just under 600 of the donors, sequences lacking an unambiguous match to a single V gene segment were excluded. An earlier analysis of under 750 of the donors called V segments functional above 56.7% productive rearrangements and segregating when the between-donor standard deviation exceeded 5%. A statistical classification framework was developed to diagnose cytomegalovirus status using the catalog of TCR beta chain sequences. In a later analysis, V and J genes were assigned by comparing TCR nucleotide sequences against IMGT/GENE-DB human TR gene sequences. In a later analysis, CDR3 sequences and most-parsimonious VDJ recombination scenarios were assigned using the TCRdist pipeline. In a later analysis, each TCR beta chain was defined by its CDR3 amino acid sequence together with its V-gene family, and reads lacking a unique V-gene family were excluded. To address suspected cross-contamination and a sequencing artifact, a later analysis removed approximately 600 highly shared, low-generation-probability nucleotide sequences. For each public chain, a later analysis derived a clonal expansion index from normalized ranks of inferred template counts within each repertoire. In a later analysis, generation probabilities were computed using a VDJ recombination model fitted to out-of-frame rearrangements, and the results were checked against IGoR. In a later analysis, TCR-TCR, TCR-HLA and TCR-CMV co-occurrence was scored with hypergeometric tests, and a repertoire-size bias correction was applied to TCR pairs. In a later analysis, false discovery rates were estimated by permuting HLA or CMV assignments 20 times. In a later analysis, co-occurring TCRs were grouped with DBSCAN, and TCRdist sequence similarity was added when clustering was performed within HLA-allele-positive subsets. For co-occurrence clustering, repertoires with fewer than 30,000 or more than 120,000 public chains were excluded, along with five or six repertoires with anomalous nucleotide sharing. The source is immuneACCESS, and TCRdb retained only in-frame sequences with V and J called. Part of the clones is not carried over; for the studies checked, unresolved V genes explain less than half of this, and the remainder is unexplained. V, J and clone size are those of that table, while D and trimming were read from the DNA. This sample lists about 160,000 clones; approximately 81% were detected once. The top ten clonotypes cover 1.5% to 2% of the sample.

This TCR came from a man in his late teens or twenties in good health and CMV-seronegative. The receptor chain draws on TRBV11-2 and TRBJ2-7, with the D gene too uncertain to name. The sample taken for sequencing was PBMCs. The DNA reads as follows: TGTGCCAGCAGCTTAGAACATTCCTACGAGCAGTACTTC. Translated, it gives CASSLEHSYEQYF. Full variable domain (CDR3 extended with the reference TRBV11-2 and TRBJ2-7 proteins): EAGVAQSPRYKIIEKRQSVAFWCNPISGHATLYWYQQILGQGPKLLIQFQNNGVVDDSQLPKDRFSAERLKGVDSTLKIQPAKLEDSAVYLCASSLEHSYEQYFGPGTRLTVT.